This T cell receptor (beta chain) appears in the sequencing data of a study of OX40 agonist ivuxolimab in advanced cancers. Looking at the study overall: Partial responses occurred in Three dose-escalation patients, one with hepatocellular carcinoma and two with cutaneous melanoma. Study results and caveats: At 0.1 to 3.0 mg/kg and by week 6, clonal expansion occurred in CD4+ and CD8+ blood T cells.

The CDR3 runs to 13 residues. With V trimmed by 8 bases and J by 7 bases, 7 bases remained unmatched. Germline V CDR1 and CDR2: LNHNV, YYDKDF (reference sequence). The count of this clone is one. The antigen is not known. Method: immunoSEQ multiplex PCR; TCRdb's copy keeps in-frame clones and lacks some. This sample has 65,000 to 80,000 clones, with more than 85% found just once. Systemic immunosuppression or autoimmune disease history was grounds to exclude patients. This receptor was obtained from an adult with an advanced solid tumor such as melanoma, head and neck, liver or kidney cancer. The sequenced sample was CD4+ or CD8+ T cells sorted from blood, obtained in a trial of the OX40 agonist ivuxolimab. This chain connects TRBV15 to TRBJ2-1, with TRBD2 matching over 8 bases. CDR3 DNA: TGTGCCACCGGACTAGCTCTGCTGAATGAGCAGTTCTTC. It yields the protein CATGLALLNEQFF.